The 32 T cell receptor beta chains below all came from one sample that was sequenced in a study of blood T cell repertoires in COVID-19. Here immunoSEQ multiplex PCR was the method, and the copy in TCRdb shows in-frame clones only, minus some. The sample has 200,000 to 250,000 clones; roughly 85% are singletons. The sequencing input was PBMCs or T cells enriched from blood (not recorded which). The receptors stem from a middle-aged woman with acute COVID-19.

This chain links TRBV5-1 with TRBJ2-7; 10 bases are shared with TRBD2. The CDR3 spans 17 residues. Germline V gives CDR1 SGHRS, CDR2 YFSETQ. V was clipped by 4 bases and J by 2 bases; unmatched bases: 12. The CDR3 loop reads CASSLGPPSGGTYEQYF. The CDR3 nucleotides are TGCGCCAGCAGCCTCGGGCCCCCTAGCGGGGGCACCTACGAGCAGTACTTC.

V gene TRBV14 combines with J gene TRBJ1-2, with D maybe TRBD1 (6 bases). This CDR3 comprises 13 residues. Germline V gives CDR1 SGHDN, CDR2 FVKESK. V lost 5 bases to trimming and J lost 5 bases, with 12 bases between them. CDR3 residues: CASSSDRRYGYTF. Here the CDR3 DNA reads TGTGCCAGCAGCTCCGACAGGAGATATGGCTACACCTTC.

The chain is built from TRBV24-1 and TRBJ2-5; D remains unclear. Trimming left V 2 bases short and J 2 bases short, with 2 bases between. The germline V gene encodes CDR1 KGHDR and CDR2 SFDVKD. The CDR3 has 12 residues. CDR3 in DNA: TGTGCCACCAGTGATTCGCAAGAGACCCAGTACTTC. Translated: CATSDSQETQYF.

The V gene is TRBV5-4, the J gene TRBJ2-1, with D perhaps matching TRBD1 (6 bases). The CDR3 length is 11 residues. CDR1 is SGHNT, CDR2 YYREEE, per germline (reference sequence). Trimming took 4 bases from V and 10 from J, leaving 9 bases between them. CDR3 nucleotides: TGTGCCAGCAGCGCCGGGACAGAGCAGTTCTTC. Its translation is CASSAGTEQFF.

This chain connects TRBV7-8 to TRBJ2-1; 8 bases fit TRBD1. CDR3 length: 15 residues. Germline assignment: CDR1 SGHVS and CDR2 FQNEAQ. The J segment lost 6 bases and the V segment lost 1 base, leaving 5 bases of the junction unmatched. This CDR3 is CASSLGTGFSNEQFF. For the CDR3, the DNA is TGTGCCAGCAGCTTAGGGACAGGGTTTTCCAATGAGCAGTTCTTC.

The V and J genes are TRBV14 and TRBJ1-3, with D maybe TRBD1 (5 bases). The germline gives CDR1 SGHDN, CDR2 FVKESK. The germline V and J ends were trimmed by 4 bases and 1 base, with 11 bases remaining between them. This CDR3 contains 15 residues. CDR3 nucleotides: TGTGCCAGCAGCCGGGACTTTCAATCTGGAAACACCATATATTTT. It specifies CASSRDFQSGNTIYF.

The table lists this clone with a few counts. This rearrangement joins TRBV5-1 to TRBJ1-3; 8 bases are a match to TRBD1. The ends lost 3 bases at V and 0 bases at J; junction bases unmatched: 5. Germline-derived CDR1 and CDR2 are SGHRS and YFSETQ. This CDR3 region has 16 residues. CDR3 coding DNA: TGCGCCAGCAGCTCGTCCGACAGGGGCTCTGGAAACACCATATATTTT. This codes for CASSSSDRGSGNTIYF.

J is TRBJ1-2 and V is TRBV27, with D unresolved. The CDR3 sequence is 13 residues long. The germline V and J ends were trimmed by 6 bases and 6 bases, with 14 bases remaining between them. The germline V gene encodes CDR1 MNHEY and CDR2 SMNVEV (reference sequence). CDR3 DNA: TGTGCCAGCAGCCTAGGACTTAGGGATGGCTACACCTTC. Amino acid sequence: CASSLGLRDGYTF.

This clone has only one observation. The chain employs TRBV3-1 (or the pseudogene TRBV3-2) and TRBJ2-3; 7 positions agree with TRBD2. CDR1 and CDR2 from the germline V gene are LGHDT and YNNKEL (reference sequence). The CDR3 is made up of 15 amino acids. After removal of 0 bases from V and 4 bases from J, the junction contained 4 bases not matched to a gene. CDR3 nucleotide sequence: TGTGCCAGCAGCCAAGACGGGGGGAACGCAGATACGCAGTATTTT. This codes for CASSQDGGNADTQYF.

The chain joins TRBV7-8 to TRBJ1-6; 7 nucleotides align to TRBD1. The CDR3 is made up of 14 amino acids. V dropped 5 bases and J dropped 6; count of bases not matched to a gene: 4. Germline V gene data show CDR1 as SGHVS and CDR2 as FQNEAQ. This CDR3 reads CASSLDRLNSPLHF. CDR3 sequence (DNA): TGTGCCAGCAGCCTGGACAGGCTTAATTCACCCCTCCACTTT.

This chain links TRBV19 with TRBJ1-2; possible D gene TRBD1, 5 bases. The CDR3 extends over 14 amino acids. The V end lost 5 bases, the J end lost 6 bases, and 16 bases lay between the germline ends. Germline CDR1 reads LNHDA; CDR2 reads SQIVND (reference sequence). CDR3: CASSGRQRRDGYTF. CDR3 coding DNA: TGTGCCAGTAGTGGCCGACAGAGAAGGGATGGCTACACCTTC.

The chain is built from TRBV15 and TRBJ1-3, with D unclear. V was clipped by 1 base and J by 3 bases, with 16 bases between them. Germline-derived CDR1 and CDR2 are LNHNV and YYDKDF (reference sequence). This CDR3 spans 17 amino acids. CDR3 DNA sequence: TGTGCCACCAGCAGAGTAAGAGGGTCCTCATTTGGAAACACCATATATTTT. This sequence encodes CATSRVRGSSFGNTIYF.

This clone came up a few times. This chain links TRBV5-6 with TRBJ2-1; 9 bases fit TRBD1. The CDR3 spans 16 residues. From germline, CDR1 is SGHDT and CDR2 YYEEEE. V trimming: 4 bases; J trimming: 3 bases; junction bases outside the gene matches: 8. Here the CDR3 reads CASSPDRGLYYNEQFF. The CDR3 bases are TGTGCCAGCAGCCCGGACAGGGGCCTCTACTACAATGAGCAGTTCTTC. Looking up the rest from reference TRBV5-6 and TRBJ2-1 gives the full variable domain: DAGVTQSPTHLIKTRGQQVTLRCSPKSGHDTVSWYQQALGQGPQFIFQYYEEEERQRGNFPDRFSGHQFPNYSSELNVNALLLGDSALYLCASSPDRGLYYNEQFFGPGTRLTVL.

V usage is TRBV11-2 and J usage is TRBJ2-7; 9 bases fit TRBD2. This CDR3 has 13 amino acids. V lost 8 bases to trimming and J lost 6 bases; unmatched junction nucleotides: 8. CDR1 and CDR2 (germline): SGHAT, FQNNGV. CDR3 loop: CASSLGREGEQYV. The CDR3 bases are TGTGCCAGCTCCCTGGGGCGGGAGGGCGAGCAGTACGTC.

This clone showed up just once. The V gene is TRBV7-2, the J gene TRBJ1-1, with 8 bases matching TRBD1. The CDR3 runs 13 residues. With 6 bases clipped from V and 5 bases from J, the junction kept 5 bases outside the gene matches. Germline V gene lookup returns CDR1 SGHTA and CDR2 FQGNSA. The CDR3 region has the DNA TGTGCCAGCAGAAGACAGGGGAGAACTGAAGCTTTCTTT. The encoded protein is CASRRQGRTEAFF.

As concerns this clone: Other DNA sequences in this specimen translate into the identical CDR3. This rearrangement joins TRBV6-5 to TRBJ1-1; no clear D. CDR3 length equals 15 residues. The V and J ends lost 0 bases and 4 bases respectively, with 12 bases between them. CDR1 MNHEY and CDR2 SVGAGI come from the germline V gene. The CDR3 nucleotides read TGTGCCAGCAGTTACTCGACGGGTGTCGGCACTGAAGCTTTCTTT. Its translation: CASSYSTGVGTEAFF.

The chain joins TRBV5-4 to TRBJ1-1, with TRBD1 matching over 7 bases. The V gene's germline CDR1 is SGHNT and CDR2 YYREEE (reference sequence). The V and J ends lost 0 bases and 3 bases, in that order; junction bases with no gene match: 2. The CDR3 is made up of 14 amino acids. The CDR3 coding sequence is TGTGCCAGCAGCTTGGACAGGGGTGACACTGAAGCTTTCTTT. It codes for CASSLDRGDTEAFF.

The gene calls are TRBV19 and TRBJ2-7; a weak D match, TRBD1 (6 bases). The V end was cut by 1 base, the J end by 5 bases, with 12 bases between. Germline CDR1 and CDR2: LNHDA and SQIVND (reference sequence). The CDR3 is made up of 14 amino acids. CDR3 residues: CASSIGTGTHEQYF. CDR3 DNA: TGTGCCAGTAGTATAGGTACAGGGACCCACGAGCAGTACTTC.

The chain combines TRBV18 with TRBJ2-1, with 9 bases matching TRBD2. The CDR3 spans 15 residues. J was trimmed by 5 bases and V by 2 bases; bases with no gene match: 4. CDR1 KGHSH and CDR2 LQKENI come from the germline V gene. This CDR3 is CASSPLQRGDNEQFF. The CDR3 nucleotides are TGTGCCAGCTCACCATTACAGCGGGGGGACAATGAGCAGTTCTTC.

In DNA, the CDR3 is TGTGCCACCAGTGATCCGGGGGGCAACTATGGCTACACCTTC. Its translation is CATSDPGGNYGYTF. This chain links TRBV24-1 with TRBJ1-2; possibly TRBD1 for D (6 bases). From germline, CDR1 is KGHDR and CDR2 SFDVKD. The CDR3 sequence is 14 residues long. V lost 3 bases to trimming and J lost 2 bases, with 9 bases between them.

The V and J genes are TRBV7-2 and TRBJ2-3; 7 bases are shared with TRBD1. Germline V gives CDR1 SGHTA, CDR2 FQGNSA. Unmatched junction bases numbered 7, after V lost 5 bases and J lost 2 bases. This CDR3 region has 15 residues. The CDR3 bases are TGTGCCAGCAGCCTCAGGACAGGTCCCACAGATACGCAGTATTTT. Its protein is CASSLRTGPTDTQYF.

The V call is TRBV2, the J call TRBJ2-1; 10 nucleotides align to TRBD2. Germline values: CDR1 SNHLY, CDR2 FYNNEI. This CDR3 region has 18 residues. The junction had 10 bases not matched to a gene; V was cut back by 2 bases and J by 3 bases. In DNA, the CDR3 is TGTGCCAGCAGTGAAAACCCTAGCGGGGGCCCTTTCTACAATGAGCAGTTCTTC. This codes for CASSENPSGGPFYNEQFF. Together with reference TRBV2 and TRBJ2-1, the CDR3 gives the full variable domain: EPEVTQTPSHQVTQMGQEVILRCVPISNHLYFYWYRQILGQKVEFLVSFYNNEISEKSEIFDDQFSVERPDGSNFTLKIRSTKLEDSAMYFCASSENPSGGPFYNEQFFGPGTRLTVL.

Concerning this clone: One end of the junction does not line up with germline, which may come from a read error. The chain links TRBV19 to TRBJ1-2; TRBD1 matches at 7 bases. This CDR3 has 14 residues. Germline CDR1 LNHDA, CDR2 SQIVND (reference sequence). The CDR3 sequence: CASSISGTALPRQF. The CDR3 nucleotides read TGTGCCAGTAGTATTTCTGGGACAGCCTTACCAAGACAATTC.

For this clone: At one end the junction does not follow the germline gene, possibly because of a read error. The chain is built from TRBV3-1 (or the pseudogene TRBV3-2) and TRBJ2-2; TRBD1 aligns across 9 bases. Germline V gene data show CDR1 as LGHDT and CDR2 as YNNKEL (reference sequence). The CDR3 is 17 residues long. CDR3 protein: CASTQYGTGPNTGELFF. Written as DNA, the CDR3 is TGTGCCAGCACCCAATATGGGACAGGGCCGAACACCGGGGAGCTGTTTTTT.

The V call is TRBV29-1, the J call TRBJ1-2, with D unresolved. The CDR3 sequence is 13 residues long. The V gene lost 6 bases and the J gene lost 0 bases, with 11 bases spanning the gap. Germline V gene data show CDR1 as SQVTM and CDR2 as ANQGSEA. The CDR3 DNA reads TGCAGCGTCTCTCGTGCGTCTAACTATGGCTACACCTTC. It encodes CSVSRASNYGYTF. The entire variable domain, with the rest obtained from reference TRBV29-1 and TRBJ1-2, is as follows: SAVISQKPSRDICQRGTSLTIQCQVDSQVTMMFWYRQQPGQSLTLIATANQGSEATYESGFVIDKFPISRPNLTFSTLTVSNMSPEDSSIYLCSVSRASNYGYTFGSGTRLTVV.

The chain couples TRBV9 to TRBJ2-3, with 9 bases lining up with TRBD2. The CDR3 runs to 16 residues. The junction had 3 bases not matched to a gene; V was cut back by 0 bases and J by 1 base. Germline V gene sequence: CDR1 SGDLS, CDR2 YYNGEE. The CDR3 DNA sequence: TGTGCCAGCAGCGTAGGGGCTAGCGGGGGCACAGATACGCAGTATTTT. Protein product: CASSVGASGGTDTQYF.

This chain connects TRBV19 to TRBJ1-1; D is unclear. Deletions cut 6 bases from V and 9 bases from J, with 11 bases between. Per germline, CDR1 LNHDA and CDR2 SQIVND (reference sequence). The CDR3 covers 11 residues. The CDR3 nucleotides are TGTGCCAGTAGGACACATCTTCAAGCTTTCTTT. Amino acids: CASRTHLQAFF.

The chain is built from TRBV12-5 and TRBJ1-2; a possible D gene is TRBD1 (5 bases). In germline, CDR1 is LGHNT, CDR2 FRNRAP. V was shortened by 1 base and J by 8 bases, with 11 bases between the two germline ends. The CDR3 loop spans 13 amino acids. The CDR3 spells CASGLGAGLGYTF. The CDR3 DNA reads TGTGCTAGTGGTTTGGGGGCAGGGTTAGGCTACACCTTC.

This clone appeared a single time. The chain has TRBV25-1 and TRBJ2-1; 7 bases are shared with TRBD2. Unmatched junction bases numbered 2, after V lost 4 bases and J lost 8 bases. CDR1 is MGHDK, CDR2 SYGVNS, per germline. The length of the CDR3 is 12 residues. CDR3 protein: CASSATSHEQFF. CDR3 sequence (DNA): TGTGCCAGCAGTGCGACTAGCCATGAGCAGTTCTTC.

The chain combines TRBV19 with TRBJ1-4, with 8 positions matching TRBD1. V dropped 9 bases and J dropped 5; count of bases not matched to a gene: 5. Germline V gene sequence: CDR1 LNHDA, CDR2 SQIVND (reference sequence). The CDR3 spans 13 residues. CDR3 sequence (DNA): TGTGCCAGCGCGGACAGGGCGAATGAAAAACTGTTTTTT. It yields the protein CASADRANEKLFF. The whole variable domain, remainder taken from reference TRBV19 and TRBJ1-4, is DGGITQSPKYLFRKEGQNVTLSCEQNLNHDAMYWYRQDPGQGLRLIYYSQIVNDFQKGDIAEGYSVSREKKESFPLTVTSAQKNPTAFYLCASADRANEKLFFGSGTQLSVL.

This chain joins TRBV6-1 and TRBJ1-3; TRBD1 might be the D (6 bases). The CDR3 length is 16 residues. Germline-derived CDR1 and CDR2 are MNHNS and SASEGT. V was trimmed by 0 bases and J by 6 bases, leaving 15 bases between them. The CDR3 here is CASSEALHWGLNTIYF. The CDR3, as DNA: TGTGCCAGCAGTGAAGCGCTTCATTGGGGGCTAAACACCATATATTTT.

This clone was recorded a few times. This CDR3 reads CASSPGTGTGKLFF. The CDR3 nucleotides are TGTGCCAGCAGCCCAGGGACAGGTACAGGAAAACTGTTTTTT. This rearrangement joins TRBV3-1 (or the pseudogene TRBV3-2) to TRBJ1-4, with 8 bases aligning to TRBD1. Germline loops: CDR1 LGHDT, CDR2 YNNKEL (reference sequence). The CDR3 runs to 14 residues. V shed 4 bases, J shed 10 bases, and the junction held 8 bases outside the gene matches.